Below are 19 T cell receptor beta chains sequenced from a single sample in a study of T cell responses to AZD1222 COVID-19 vaccine. TCRdb's copy holds only in-frame clones and misses some; the assay was immunoSEQ multiplex PCR. The sample holds 150,000 to 200,000 clones, 85% to 95% seen once. The source was peripheral blood, collected 28 days after the second AZD1222 dose. The receptors come from an adult who received the AZD1222 COVID-19 vaccine.

CDR3 residues: CASGRQGTTYIEAFF. CDR3 nucleotides: TGTGCTAGTGGTCGACAGGGTACCACCTACATAGAAGCTTTCTTT. The genes are TRBV12-5 and TRBJ1-1, with 7 positions matching TRBD1. The length of the CDR3 is 15 residues. Germline V gene data show CDR1 as LGHNT and CDR2 as FRNRAP. With 5 bases clipped from V and 8 bases from J, the junction kept 14 bases outside the gene matches.

This rearrangement joins TRBV15 to TRBJ1-1; TRBD1 agrees at 7 bases. Germline loops: CDR1 LNHNV, CDR2 YYDKDF (reference sequence). CDR3 length: 14 residues. Unmatched junction bases numbered 3, after V lost 3 bases and J lost 2 bases. The CDR3 DNA reads TGTGCCACCAGCAGGACAGGGATCAACACTGAAGCTTTCTTT. Protein product: CATSRTGINTEAFF.

The chain is built from TRBV3-1 (or the pseudogene TRBV3-2) and TRBJ2-1; weak D call: TRBD1 (6 bases). The length of the CDR3 is 15 residues. V gave up 6 bases and J gave up 5 bases, with 17 bases separating them. Germline CDR1 reads LGHDT; CDR2 reads YNNKEL (reference sequence). CDR3 sequence reads: CASRMPGHTNNEQFF. CDR3 DNA: TGTGCCAGCAGGATGCCGGGACACACGAACAATGAGCAGTTCTTC.

The CDR3, as DNA: TGTGCCAGCAGCCTCTTGTCGGGAGGGTACAATGAGCAGTTCTTC. It translates to CASSLLSGGYNEQFF. The V call is TRBV14, the J call TRBJ2-1, with TRBD2 identical over 8 bases. Per the germline V gene, CDR1 is SGHDN and CDR2 is FVKESK. V gave up 4 bases and J gave up 4 bases; unmatched junction bases: 6. The CDR3 is 15 amino acids.

This chain joins TRBV21-1 and TRBJ2-7; the listed D gene, TRBD2, was not tested against the DNA. TRBV21-1 corresponds to a pseudogene. The CDR3 contains 13 residues. CDR3: CASSKGSSYEQYF. In nucleotides, the CDR3 is TGTGCCAGCAGCAAAGGGAGCTCCTACGAGCAGTACTTC.

The chain joins TRBV7-2 to TRBJ1-1; TRBD1 might be the D (5 bases). The germline gives CDR1 SGHTA, CDR2 FQGNSA. The CDR3 loop spans 15 amino acids. V was shortened by 1 base and J by 4 bases, with 13 bases between the two germline ends. The CDR3 spells CASSLVRQGGTEAFF. CDR3 nucleotide sequence: TGTGCCAGCAGCTTAGTTCGCCAGGGAGGCACTGAAGCTTTCTTT.

The sample holds one count of this clone. V and J are TRBV19 and TRBJ1-5; D may be TRBD1 (6 bases). The V and J ends lost 5 bases and 7 bases respectively, with 18 bases between them. The germline CDR1 and CDR2 sequences are LNHDA and SQIVND (reference sequence). This CDR3 has 15 residues. In nucleotides, the CDR3 is TGTGCCAGTAGTTGGACAGTTCGCGGTTGGCAGCCCCAGCATTTT. Amino acids: CASSWTVRGWQPQHF.

This chain joins TRBV6-5 and TRBJ2-4; D could derive from TRBD1 or TRBD2 (5 bases each). Trimming removed 4 bases from V and 9 bases from J, with 13 bases in between. CDR3 length: 13 residues. CDR1 MNHEY and CDR2 SVGAGI come from the germline V gene. The CDR3 is CASSLSGTGIQYF. The CDR3 DNA sequence: TGTGCCAGCAGTTTGTCCGGGACCGGCATTCAGTACTTC.

The table lists this clone with a few counts. The V call is TRBV7-9, the J call TRBJ2-1; 7 nucleotides line up with TRBD2. The CDR3 has 13 amino acids. With V trimmed by 5 bases and J by 10 bases, 8 bases remained unmatched. Germline values: CDR1 SEHNR, CDR2 FQNEAQ (reference sequence). In DNA, the CDR3 is TGTGCCAGCAGCCCTACTAGGGAGGGCGAGCAGTTCTTC. Protein product: CASSPTREGEQFF.

The genes are TRBV30 and TRBJ1-2; D uncertain. This CDR3 is built from 13 residues. Trimming removed 2 bases from V and 4 bases from J, with 11 bases in between. The germline CDR1 and CDR2 sequences are GTSNPN and SVGIG (reference sequence). The CDR3 coding sequence is TGTGCCTGGAGTTACACAGAAGCCTATGGCTACACCTTC. Encoded protein: CAWSYTEAYGYTF.

The chain combines TRBV5-4 with TRBJ2-7, with a possible D match to TRBD1 (6 bases). Germline CDR1 SGHNT, CDR2 YYREEE (reference sequence). This CDR3 contains 14 residues. V gave up 6 bases and J gave up 6 bases, with 19 bases separating them. DNA of the CDR3: TGTGCCAGCACCAGCCCGGGACACGGAGGCGAGCAGTACTTC. Protein sequence: CASTSPGHGGEQYF.

This chain's CDR3 is CASSQDGATNEKLFF. Here the CDR3 DNA reads TGTGCCAGCAGCCAGGACGGTGCAACTAATGAAAAACTGTTTTTT. This sequence joins TRBV4-2 and TRBJ1-4; D remains ambiguous. The CDR3 is 15 amino acids. The germline gives CDR1 LGHNA, CDR2 YNFKEQ. V lost 3 bases, J lost 0 bases, and 8 bases lay in between.

This clone has just one count. This sequence joins TRBV7-9 and TRBJ2-7; D gene ambiguous. Per the germline V gene, CDR1 is SEHNR and CDR2 is FQNEAQ (reference sequence). V was cut by 5 bases and J by 6 bases, with 11 bases left in between. The CDR3 covers 12 residues. CDR3 protein: CASSPVGLEQYF. In DNA, the CDR3 is TGTGCCAGCAGCCCGGTGGGTCTCGAGCAGTACTTC.

J is TRBJ1-5 and V is TRBV10-3, with 9 bases matching TRBD1. The J segment lost 3 bases and the V segment lost 6 bases, leaving 6 bases of the junction unmatched. From germline, CDR1 is ENHRY and CDR2 SYGVKD. The CDR3 runs to 15 residues. CDR3 DNA: TGTGCCATCAGCTCCGGGACAGGGTACAATCAGCCCCAGCATTTT. Translating it yields CAISSGTGYNQPQHF.

This clone was observed once. The chain links TRBV30 to TRBJ1-2; 8 nucleotides line up with TRBD1. This CDR3 is 13 amino acids long. The germline CDR1 and CDR2 sequences are GTSNPN and SVGIG (reference sequence). The V gene end was trimmed by 2 bases and the J gene end by 4 bases; junction bases not matched to a gene: 3. CDR3: CAWSQGASYGYTF. In DNA form, the CDR3 reads TGTGCCTGGAGTCAGGGGGCATCCTATGGCTACACCTTC.

This clone was seen a single time. The V gene is TRBV5-1, the J gene TRBJ2-3, with 7 bases fitting TRBD2. CDR1 is SGHRS, CDR2 YFSETQ, per germline. The CDR3 loop spans 14 amino acids. J lost 0 bases, V lost 4 bases, and 2 bases had no gene match. CDR3 bases: TGCGCCAGCAGCCTGACTAGCAGCACAGATACGCAGTATTTT. It encodes CASSLTSSTDTQYF.

The chain is built from TRBV19 and TRBJ2-5; 7 bases are a match to TRBD2. This CDR3 is built from 12 residues. V lost 3 bases to trimming and J lost 5 bases; unmatched junction nucleotides: 0. The germline CDR1 and CDR2 sequences are LNHDA and SQIVND (reference sequence). The CDR3 DNA reads TGTGCCAGTAGTATGCGGGGGGAGACCCAGTACTTC. It codes for CASSMRGETQYF.

The rearrangement uses TRBV19 and TRBJ2-3; possibly TRBD2 for D (6 bases). Germline V lookup: CDR1 LNHDA, CDR2 SQIVND (reference sequence). The V and J ends lost 7 bases and 1 base respectively, with 12 bases between them. The CDR3 has 14 residues. The CDR3, as DNA: TGTGCCAGTACCCGCGGAGGGGGCACAGATACGCAGTATTTT. Encoded protein: CASTRGGGTDTQYF.

V usage is TRBV11-2 and J usage is TRBJ1-5; D might be TRBD1 (6 bases). The CDR3 has 15 amino acids. CDR1 SGHAT and CDR2 FQNNGV come from the germline V gene. V lost 4 bases and J 2 bases, leaving 12 bases between the germline ends. In DNA, the CDR3 is TGTGCCAGCAGCTCCGGGACATCAGGCAATCAGCCCCAGCATTTT. It encodes CASSSGTSGNQPQHF.